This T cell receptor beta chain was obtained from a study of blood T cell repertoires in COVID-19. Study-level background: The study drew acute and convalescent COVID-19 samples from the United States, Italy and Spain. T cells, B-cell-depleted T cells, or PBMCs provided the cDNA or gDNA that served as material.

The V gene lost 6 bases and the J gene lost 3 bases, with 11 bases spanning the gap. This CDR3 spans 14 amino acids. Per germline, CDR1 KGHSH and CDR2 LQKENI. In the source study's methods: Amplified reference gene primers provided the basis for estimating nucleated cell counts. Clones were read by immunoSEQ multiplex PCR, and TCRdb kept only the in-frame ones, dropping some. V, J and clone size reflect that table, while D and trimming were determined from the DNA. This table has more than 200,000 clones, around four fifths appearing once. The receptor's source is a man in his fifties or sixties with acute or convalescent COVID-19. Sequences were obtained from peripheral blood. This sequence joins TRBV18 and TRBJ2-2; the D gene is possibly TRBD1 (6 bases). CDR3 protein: CASSKGGYTGELFF. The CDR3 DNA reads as TGTGCCAGCTCCAAAGGGGGATACACCGGGGAGCTGTTTTTT.